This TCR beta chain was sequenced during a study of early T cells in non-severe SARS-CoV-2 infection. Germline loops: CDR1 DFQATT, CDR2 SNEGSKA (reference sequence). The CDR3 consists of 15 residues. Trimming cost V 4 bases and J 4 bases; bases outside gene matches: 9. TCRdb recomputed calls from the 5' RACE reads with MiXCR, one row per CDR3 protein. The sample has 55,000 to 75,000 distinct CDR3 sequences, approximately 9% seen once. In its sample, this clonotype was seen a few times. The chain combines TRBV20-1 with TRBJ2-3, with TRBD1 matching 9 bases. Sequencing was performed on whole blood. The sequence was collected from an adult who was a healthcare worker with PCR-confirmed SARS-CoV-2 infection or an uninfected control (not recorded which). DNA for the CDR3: TGCAGTGCTACAAACAGGGGGCGCGTCCCAGATACGCAGTATTTT. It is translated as CSATNRGRVPDTQYF.